Reported below is one TCR beta chain. Its specificity is unknown. This record comes from a study of T-cell reconstitution after alpha-beta-depleted transplantation in children. The V gene's germline CDR1 is MNHEY and CDR2 SVGEGT. The CDR3 has 15 amino acids. Losses at the gene ends were 4 bases for V and 5 bases for J; bases not matched to a gene: 5. Unique molecular identifiers were incorporated when the TCRbeta library was constructed. TCRdb used MiXCR to reprocess the PCR reads, holding one entry per CDR3 protein. The profile shows 300,000 to 350,000 distinct CDR3 sequences, approximately 23% of them singletons. Points from the study as a whole: At day 60, the high TCRbeta diversity found in some patients originated from recipient T cells and thymic progenitors that had survived. T-cell numbers and diversity, one year after transplant, stemmed largely from T cells that were newly produced.

The source of this sequence is a male patient younger than 18 who had a stem cell transplant for acute lymphoblastic leukemia, so the T cells may come from the graft donor. The chain recombines TRBV6-2 or TRBV6-3 with TRBJ2-5, with 12 bases that match TRBD1. This material consisted of PBMCs, mostly from graft donor cells, taken 180 days after TCRalphabeta/CD19-depleted stem cell transplant. CDR3 DNA: TGTGCCAGCAGTTCTGGGACAGGGGGCTATGAGACCCAGTACTTC. It encodes CASSSGTGGYETQYF.